This T cell receptor (beta chain) was retrieved from a study of T cell repertoires in ileal Crohn's disease. TCRdb keeps only in-frame clones here, not all; method: immunoSEQ multiplex PCR. The table has around 14,000 clones, 78% seen once; the top ten hold about a fifth. This CDR3 has 14 amino acids. From germline, CDR1 is SGHAT and CDR2 FQNNGV. The V end was cut by 1 base, the J end by 0 bases, with 4 bases between. Material: ileal tissue. The J gene is TRBJ2-1, the V gene TRBV11-2; no firm D call. This TCR came from an adult with Crohn's disease. The CDR3 sequence: CASSLGSSYNEQFF. The CDR3 DNA is TGTGCCAGCAGCTTAGGGAGCTCCTACAATGAGCAGTTCTTC.